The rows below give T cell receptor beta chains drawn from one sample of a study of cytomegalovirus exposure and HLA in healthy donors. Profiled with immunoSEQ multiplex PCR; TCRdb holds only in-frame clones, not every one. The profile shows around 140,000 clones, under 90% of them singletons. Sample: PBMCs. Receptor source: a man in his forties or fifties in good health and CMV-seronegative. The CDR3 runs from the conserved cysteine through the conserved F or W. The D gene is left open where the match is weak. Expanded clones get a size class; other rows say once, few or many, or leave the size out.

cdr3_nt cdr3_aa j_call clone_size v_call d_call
TGTGCCAGCTCACCGGGACAGGGAGACAATCAGCCCCAGCATTTT CASSPGQGDNQPQHF TRBJ1-5 . TRBV18 TRBD1
TGTGCCAGCAGAGCAGGGGGCGGCGGATCTCAGCCCCAGCATTTT CASRAGGGGSQPQHF TRBJ1-5 few TRBV6-5 TRBD1
TGTGCCACCAGCAGAGATCTACCCTCCTCCTACGAGCAGTACTTC CATSRDLPSSYEQYF TRBJ2-7 . TRBV15 .
TGTGCCAGTAGTCTCGTTCAGGGGGCAAGGGGCTACGAGCAGTACTTC CASSLVQGARGYEQYF TRBJ2-7 . TRBV19 TRBD1
TGTGCCAGCAGCCTCGACAGGGGGCGCATCGCCGGGGAGCTGTTTTTT CASSLDRGRIAGELFF TRBJ2-2 . TRBV14 TRBD1
TGTGCCAGCAGCCCCGCGACAGGGGGCACTGAAGCTTTCTTT CASSPATGGTEAFF TRBJ1-1 . TRBV7-2 TRBD1
TGTGCCCGTACACAGGGTTGGGATTCACCCCTCCACTTT CARTQGWDSPLHF TRBJ1-6 . TRBV30 .
TGTGCCAGCAGCTCCGTCGAGGGAAGAGGGAATGGCTACACCTTC CASSSVEGRGNGYTF TRBJ1-2 . TRBV5-6 .
TGCGCCAGCAGCCTCTCCGGGACTAGCAACAATGAGCAGTTCTTC CASSLSGTSNNEQFF TRBJ2-1 . TRBV5-1 TRBD2
TGTGCCAGCAGCGTAGCCGGATTGACTAGCGGGGGCCTAAACAATGAGCAGTTCTTC CASSVAGLTSGGLNNEQFF TRBJ2-1 . TRBV9 TRBD2
TGTGCCAGCAACATACAGCCCCAGCATTTT CASNIQPQHF TRBJ1-5 once TRBV28 .
TGTGCCAGCAGCCCGACAGATCTCTCTGGAAACACCATATATTTT CASSPTDLSGNTIYF TRBJ1-3 . TRBV5-6 .
TGTGCCGGCAGGACCGGGACAGGGAGCACCGGGGAGCTGTTTTTT CAGRTGTGSTGELFF TRBJ2-2 . TRBV7-2 TRBD1
TGTGCCAGCAGCCAAGATTTCGGGACCCAGTACTTC CASSQDFGTQYF TRBJ2-5 . TRBV4-2 .
TGCGCCAGCAGCCAAGATTACGGACAGCAAGAGACCCAGTACTTC CASSQDYGQQETQYF TRBJ2-5 . TRBV4-3 .
TGTGCCAGTAGTATAGATGGGGATCGAGGGAAGACCCAGTACTTC CASSIDGDRGKTQYF TRBJ2-5 . TRBV19 .
TGTGCCAGCAGTTTGTGGGGCAGTGAGCAGCCCCAGCATTTT CASSLWGSEQPQHF TRBJ1-5 . TRBV27 .
TGTGCCAGCAGTTACGAGACTAGCCCGGACGAGCAGTACTTC CASSYETSPDEQYF TRBJ2-7 few TRBV6-5 TRBD2
TGTGCCAGCAGCGTTGGGCCGCGACAAGAGACCCAGTACTTC CASSVGPRQETQYF TRBJ2-5 . TRBV9 .
TGCGCCAGCAGCCGACTTCTTAGCACAGATACGCAGTATTTT CASSRLLSTDTQYF TRBJ2-3 . TRBV5-1 .
TGCGCCAGCAGCCTGGACAGAATCTATAATTCACCCCTCCACTTT CASSLDRIYNSPLHF TRBJ1-6 . TRBV5-1 .
TGCGCCAGCAGCTTTACAGGGCGCACAGATACGCAGTATTTT CASSFTGRTDTQYF TRBJ2-3 . TRBV5-1 .
TGTGCCAGTAGTATATCTAGGGGGTTGAACACTGAAGCTTTCTTT CASSISRGLNTEAFF TRBJ1-1 . TRBV19 .
TGTGCCAGCAGCGGACAGGGGGCAGTTGGAAACACCATATATTTT CASSGQGAVGNTIYF TRBJ1-3 . TRBV2 TRBD1
TGTGCCAGCAGCTTAGGGTGGAGTCAGCCCCAGCATTTT CASSLGWSQPQHF TRBJ1-5 . TRBV7-2 .
TGTGCCAGCAGGCTCGACAGGGCCCCGAACACTGAAGCTTTCTTT CASRLDRAPNTEAFF TRBJ1-1 . TRBV27 TRBD1
TGTGCCAGCAGCGTAGGAGCAGCGGGGGCCACCACAGATACGCAGTATTTT CASSVGAAGATTDTQYF TRBJ2-3 . TRBV9 TRBD2
TGTGCCAGCAGCAAAGGGGACAGGGTATATGGCTACACCTTC CASSKGDRVYGYTF TRBJ1-2 . TRBV7-2 TRBD1
TGTGCCAGCAGCAAGGGGACAGTTGGCACTGAAGCTTTCTTT CASSKGTVGTEAFF TRBJ1-1 . TRBV7-9 TRBD1
TGTGCCAGCAGTGAAGTCGCAGGGGACAATCAGCCCCAGCATTTT CASSEVAGDNQPQHF TRBJ1-5 . TRBV6-4 .
TGTGCCAGCAGCTATGGGACTAGAGCGATGGGTGAGCAGTTCTTC CASSYGTRAMGEQFF TRBJ2-1 once TRBV2 TRBD2
TGTGCCAGCAGTTCCTGGACAGGGGGGGACTATGGCTACACCTTC CASSSWTGGDYGYTF TRBJ1-2 . TRBV28 TRBD1
TGTGCCAGCAGCTTAGGACTACAAGAGACCCAGTACTTC CASSLGLQETQYF TRBJ2-5 . TRBV11-2 .
TGTGCCTGGAGTGGGGACAGGGTCAACGAGCAGTACTTC CAWSGDRVNEQYF TRBJ2-7 . TRBV30 TRBD1
TGTGCCAGCAGCCCCGGGGGTACAAACACTGAAGCTTTCTTT CASSPGGTNTEAFF TRBJ1-1 . TRBV9 .
TGTGCCAGCAGCCCTCACGGGGAGGGACGGTATGGCTACACCTTC CASSPHGEGRYGYTF TRBJ1-2 . TRBV28 .
TGTGCCAGCAGCTTGTTAACTAGCGGGGGGGCCTACAATGAGCAGTTCTTC CASSLLTSGGAYNEQFF TRBJ2-1 . TRBV7-6 TRBD2
TGCGCCAGCAGCTCACAACCGGGGGGCCCCTCCTACGAGCAGTACTTC CASSSQPGGPSYEQYF TRBJ2-7 . TRBV5-1 .
TGTGCCAGCAGCGTCGGACTAGCGGGGGGAGACAATGAGCAGTTCTTC CASSVGLAGGDNEQFF TRBJ2-1 . TRBV9 TRBD2
TGTGCCAGCAGCAAACAAACCGGGACAGCCGCCTACAATGAGCAGTTCTTC CASSKQTGTAAYNEQFF TRBJ2-1 . TRBV7-2 TRBD1
TGTGCCAGCAGCCTTGATTTGGGCGGGGGGTCTTCTATGCAGTACTTC CASSLDLGGGSSMQYF TRBJ2-7 . TRBV11-2 TRBD2
TGCGCCAGCAGCTTGTCTACGGGGGTAAGGGGAGATACGCAGTATTTT CASSLSTGVRGDTQYF TRBJ2-3 . TRBV5-1 .
TGTGCCATCTCTGGACAGAACAGGAATCAGTACTTC CAISGQNRNQYF TRBJ2-4 few TRBV10-3 .
TGTGCCAGCAGTGCCAAGACAGGGTCCTATGGCTACACCTTC CASSAKTGSYGYTF TRBJ1-2 few TRBV6-6 TRBD1
TGTGCCTGGAGTCTTAGACGACAGGGCAATCAGCCCCAGCATTTT CAWSLRRQGNQPQHF TRBJ1-5 . TRBV30 .